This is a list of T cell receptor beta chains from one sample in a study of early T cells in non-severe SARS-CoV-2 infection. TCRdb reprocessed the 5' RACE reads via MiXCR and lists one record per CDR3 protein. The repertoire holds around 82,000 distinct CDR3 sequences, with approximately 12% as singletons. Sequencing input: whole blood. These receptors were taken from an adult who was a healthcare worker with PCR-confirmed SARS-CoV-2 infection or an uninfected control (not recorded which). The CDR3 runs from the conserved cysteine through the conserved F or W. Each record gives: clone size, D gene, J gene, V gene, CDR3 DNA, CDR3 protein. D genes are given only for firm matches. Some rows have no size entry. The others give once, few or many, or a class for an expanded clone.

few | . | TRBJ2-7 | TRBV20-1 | TGCAGTGCCCAGAGTGGGGGAAGGCCCGAGCAGTACTTC | CSAQSGGRPEQYF
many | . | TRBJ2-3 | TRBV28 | TGTGCCAGCAGTTTGAGGGGGGGGCAGTATTTT | CASSLRGGQYF
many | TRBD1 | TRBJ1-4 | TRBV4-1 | TGCGCCAGCAGCCAAGCCCCTGGGACAGGATTTGCAACTAATGAAAAACTGTTTTTT | CASSQAPGTGFATNEKLFF
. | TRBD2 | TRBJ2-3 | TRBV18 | TGTGCCAGCTCACCGCTGGATCCGGGACTAGTGAGCACAGATACGCAGTATTTT | CASSPLDPGLVSTDTQYF
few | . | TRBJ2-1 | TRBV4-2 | TGTGCCAGCAGCCCAAGGGTAGAACTTTCCTACAATGAGCAGTTCTTC | CASSPRVELSYNEQFF
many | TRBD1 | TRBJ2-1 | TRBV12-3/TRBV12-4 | TGTGCCAGCAGTTCCGGGACAGGGCACAATGAGCAGTTCTTC | CASSSGTGHNEQFF
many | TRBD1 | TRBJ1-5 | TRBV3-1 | TGTGCCAGCAGCCCGGGACAGGCCCTCAATCAGCCCCAGCATTTT | CASSPGQALNQPQHF
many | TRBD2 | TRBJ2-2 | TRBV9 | TGTGCCAGCAGGGGGACTAGCGGGAACACCGGGGAGCTGTTTTTT | CASRGTSGNTGELFF
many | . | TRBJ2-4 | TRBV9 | TGTGCCAGCAGCACCCCAACAGCCAAAAACATTCAGTACTTC | CASSTPTAKNIQYF
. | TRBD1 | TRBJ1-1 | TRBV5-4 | TGTGCCAGCAGCGAATGGACAGGGGGCCGGACTGAAGCTTTCTTT | CASSEWTGGRTEAFF
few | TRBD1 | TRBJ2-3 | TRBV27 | TGTGCCAGCAGTCCCGGACAGGCAGATACGCAGTATTTT | CASSPGQADTQYF
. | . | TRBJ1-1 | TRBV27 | TGTGCCAGCAGTCCCAGTCGGCAGGGCGCTGAAGCTTTCTTT | CASSPSRQGAEAFF
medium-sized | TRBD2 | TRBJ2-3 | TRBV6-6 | TGTGCCAGCAGCTCCGGACTAGCGAAAGATACGCAGTATTTT | CASSSGLAKDTQYF
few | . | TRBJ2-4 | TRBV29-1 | TGCAGCGTTTTGAAGGGGTTAACAAACATTCAGTACTTC | CSVLKGLTNIQYF
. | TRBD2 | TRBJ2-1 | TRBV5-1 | TGCGCCAGCAGCTTTGGGCTAGCGGTATACAATGAGCAGTTCTTC | CASSFGLAVYNEQFF
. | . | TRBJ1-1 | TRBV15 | TGTGCCACCAGCAGAGATGGTGTGAACACTGAAGCTTTCTTT | CATSRDGVNTEAFF
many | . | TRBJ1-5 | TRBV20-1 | TGCAGTGCTAGAGATAAAAGGGTACCCGGTCAGCCCCAGCATTTT | CSARDKRVPGQPQHF
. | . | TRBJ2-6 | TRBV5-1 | TGCGCCAGCAGCCCGACATCTGGGGCCAACGTCCTGACTTTC | CASSPTSGANVLTF
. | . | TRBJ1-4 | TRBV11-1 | TGTGCCAGCTCGTCTTCCGTCGGGAAAAAACTGTTTTTT | CASSSSVGKKLFF
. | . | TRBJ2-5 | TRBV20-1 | TGCAGTGCTAGAGATCGGAGAGGGCGGGAGACCCAGTACTTC | CSARDRRGRETQYF
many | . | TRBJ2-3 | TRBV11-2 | TGTGCCAGCAGCTTAGGACGCGGGATAAAGGCAGATACGCAGTATTTT | CASSLGRGIKADTQYF
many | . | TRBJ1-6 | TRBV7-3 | TGTGCCAGCAGCTTAAACGCAGGGGATAATTCACCCCTCCACTTT | CASSLNAGDNSPLHF
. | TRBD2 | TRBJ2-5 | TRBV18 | TGTGCCAGCTCTCCCGGGACTAGACAAGAGACCCAGTACTTC | CASSPGTRQETQYF
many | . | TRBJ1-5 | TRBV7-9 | TGTGCCAGCAGCTCCCCGGATAGCAATCAGCCCCAGCATTTT | CASSSPDSNQPQHF
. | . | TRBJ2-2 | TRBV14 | TGTGCCAGCAGCCAAAGTTCGGGTAACACCGGGGAGCTGTTTTTT | CASSQSSGNTGELFF
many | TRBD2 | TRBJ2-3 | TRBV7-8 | TGTGCCAGCAGACCGACTAGCGGGAGAACAGATACGCAGTATTTT | CASRPTSGRTDTQYF
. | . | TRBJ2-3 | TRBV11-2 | TGTGCCAGCAGCTTAGAACCCCCAGATACGCAGTATTTT | CASSLEPPDTQYF
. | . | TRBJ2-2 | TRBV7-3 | TGTGCCAGCAGCCCCTCCACTACCTCCGGGGAGCTGTTTTTT | CASSPSTTSGELFF
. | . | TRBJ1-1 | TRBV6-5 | TGTGCCAGCGTCGGGCTATTTGAAGCTTTCTTT | CASVGLFEAFF
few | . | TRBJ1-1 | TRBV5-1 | TGCGCCAGCAGCCCCAAGGGGGGCACTGAAGCTTTCTTT | CASSPKGGTEAFF
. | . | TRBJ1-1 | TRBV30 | TGTGCCTGGAAAAGGGTCGGGACGAACACTGAAGCTTTCTTT | CAWKRVGTNTEAFF
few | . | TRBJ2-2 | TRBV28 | TGTGCCGTTGGGACTCCGGGCACCGGGGAGCTGTTTTTT | CAVGTPGTGELFF
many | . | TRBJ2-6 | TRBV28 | TGTGCCAGCAGTTTTCAAGGGTCTGGGGCCAACGTCCTGACTTTC | CASSFQGSGANVLTF
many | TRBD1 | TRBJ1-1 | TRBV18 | TGTGCCAGCTCCTACCGGGACAGGACAACTGAAGCTTTCTTT | CASSYRDRTTEAFF
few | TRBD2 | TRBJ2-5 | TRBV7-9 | TGTGCCAGCGTGGGGACTAGCGGGTCTAGAAAGACCCAGTACTTC | CASVGTSGSRKTQYF
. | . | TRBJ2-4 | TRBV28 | TGTGCCAGCAGGACGCTGGGGGCCAAAAACATTCAGTACTTC | CASRTLGAKNIQYF
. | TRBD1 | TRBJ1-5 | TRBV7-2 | TGTGCCAGCAGCATGGGGACAGGGGGCAGGCAGCCCCAGCATTTT | CASSMGTGGRQPQHF
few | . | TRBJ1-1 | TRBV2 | TGTGCCAGCAGTCCGCGAGTTGAAGCTTTCTTT | CASSPRVEAFF
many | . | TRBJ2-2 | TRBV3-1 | TGTGCCAGCAGCCAAGGTCTAGCTAGCCCCGGGGAGCTGTTTTTT | CASSQGLASPGELFF
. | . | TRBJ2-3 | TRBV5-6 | TGTGCCAGCAGCCTCAGTGAAAGCGGGCGCACAGATACGCAGTATTTT | CASSLSESGRTDTQYF
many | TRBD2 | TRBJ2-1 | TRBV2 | TGTGCCAGCAGGACTAGCGGGCCTTACAATGAGCAGTTCTTC | CASRTSGPYNEQFF
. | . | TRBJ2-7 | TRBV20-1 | TGCAGTGCTAGAGATTTTATACAGGGGGGGGCCTACGAGCAGTACTTC | CSARDFIQGGAYEQYF
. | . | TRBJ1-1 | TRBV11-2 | TGTGCCAGCAGCTTGACAGGAACCAACACTGAAGCTTTCTTT | CASSLTGTNTEAFF
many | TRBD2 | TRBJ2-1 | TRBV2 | TGTGCCAGCAGTGGAGGACTAGTTTATGAGCAGTTCTTC | CASSGGLVYEQFF
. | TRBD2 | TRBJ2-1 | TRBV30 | TGTGCCTGGACTGGACTAGCGGTCTCACCGCAGTTCTTC | CAWTGLAVSPQFF
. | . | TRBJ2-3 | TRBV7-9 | TGTGCCAGCAGCTTCCGCACAGATACGCAGTATTTT | CASSFRTDTQYF
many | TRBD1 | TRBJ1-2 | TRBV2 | TGTGCCAGCAGTGCCCGGGGACAGGGCGACGGCTACACCTTC | CASSARGQGDGYTF
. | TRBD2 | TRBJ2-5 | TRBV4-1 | TGCGCCAGCAGCCAAGGAACCCTAGCGGGAGGGCACGGCGGCCAAGAGACCCAGTACTTC | CASSQGTLAGGHGGQETQYF
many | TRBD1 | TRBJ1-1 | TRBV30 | TGTGCCTGGAGTGACAGGGGGTCGGGCACTGAAGCTTTCTTT | CAWSDRGSGTEAFF
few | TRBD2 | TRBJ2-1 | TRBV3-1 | TGTGCCAGCAGCGTACTAGCGGGAGACGGTAATGAGCAGTTCTTC | CASSVLAGDGNEQFF
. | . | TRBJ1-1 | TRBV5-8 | TGTGCCAGCAGCTTAGGACCTTCTCCTCCTTTCTTT | CASSLGPSPPFF
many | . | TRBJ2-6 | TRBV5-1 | TGCGCCAGCAGCGAGGGGGTAGACTCTGGGGCCAACGTCCTGACTTTC | CASSEGVDSGANVLTF
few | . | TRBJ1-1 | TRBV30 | TGTGCCTGGAGTGTACAGTCGAACACTGAAGCTTTCTTT | CAWSVQSNTEAFF